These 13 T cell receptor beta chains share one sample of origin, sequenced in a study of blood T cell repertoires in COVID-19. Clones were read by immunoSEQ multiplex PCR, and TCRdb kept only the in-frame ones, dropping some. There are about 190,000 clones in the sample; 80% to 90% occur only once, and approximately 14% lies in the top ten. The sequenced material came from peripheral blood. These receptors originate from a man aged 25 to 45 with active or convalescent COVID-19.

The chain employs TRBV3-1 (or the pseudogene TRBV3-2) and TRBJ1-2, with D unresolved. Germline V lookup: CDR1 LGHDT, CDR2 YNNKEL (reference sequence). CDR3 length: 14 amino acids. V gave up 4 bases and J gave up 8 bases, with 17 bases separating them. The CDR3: CASSPVEVAGGYTF. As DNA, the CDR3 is TGTGCCAGCAGCCCCGTTGAGGTCGCGGGCGGCTACACCTTC.

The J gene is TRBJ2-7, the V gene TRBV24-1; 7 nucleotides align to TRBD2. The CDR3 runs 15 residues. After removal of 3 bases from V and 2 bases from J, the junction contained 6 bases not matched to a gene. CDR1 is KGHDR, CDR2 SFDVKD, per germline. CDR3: CATSDREASPYEQYF. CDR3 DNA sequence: TGTGCCACCAGTGATCGGGAGGCTAGCCCCTACGAGCAGTACTTC.

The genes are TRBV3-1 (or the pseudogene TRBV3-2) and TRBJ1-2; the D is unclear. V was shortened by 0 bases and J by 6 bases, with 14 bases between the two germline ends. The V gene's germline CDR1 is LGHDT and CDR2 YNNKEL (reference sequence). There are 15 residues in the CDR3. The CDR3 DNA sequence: TGTGCCAGCAGCCAAGAAAGGAGAAGTTTTCATGGCTACACCTTC. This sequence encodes CASSQERRSFHGYTF.

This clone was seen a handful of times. CDR3 sequence: CASSLGFGSEDGELFF. Here the CDR3 DNA reads TGTGCCAGCAGCTTAGGATTTGGCAGCGAGGACGGGGAGCTGTTTTTT. The chain employs TRBV7-9 and TRBJ2-2; D remains ambiguous. The CDR3 is 16 amino acids. Germline lookup yields CDR1 SEHNR and CDR2 FQNEAQ (reference sequence). V was cut by 1 base and J by 7 bases, with 16 bases left in between. The complete variable domain, with remaining parts taken from reference TRBV7-9 and TRBJ2-2, reads DTGVSQNPRHKITKRGQNVTFRCDPISEHNRLYWYRQTLGQGPEFLTYFQNEAQLEKSRLLSDRFSAERPKGSFSTLEIQRTEQGDSAMYLCASSLGFGSEDGELFFGEGSRLTVL.

The CDR3 DNA is TGTGCCAGCAGCTGGCGGGGGGGGCAAGGTTATGGCTACACCTTC. Protein product: CASSWRGGQGYGYTF. The V call is TRBV13, the J call TRBJ1-2; tentative D call: TRBD1 (6 bases). CDR3 length: 15 amino acids. Germline V gene lookup returns CDR1 PRHDT and CDR2 FYEKMQ (reference sequence). The V end lost 4 bases, the J end lost 5 bases, and 17 bases lay between the germline ends.

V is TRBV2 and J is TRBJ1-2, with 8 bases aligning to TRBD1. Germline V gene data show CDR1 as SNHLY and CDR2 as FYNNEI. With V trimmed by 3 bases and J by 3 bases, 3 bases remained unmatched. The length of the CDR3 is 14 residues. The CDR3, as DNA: TGTGCCAGCAGTGACAGGGGGCCCTACTATGGCTACACCTTC. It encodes CASSDRGPYYGYTF.

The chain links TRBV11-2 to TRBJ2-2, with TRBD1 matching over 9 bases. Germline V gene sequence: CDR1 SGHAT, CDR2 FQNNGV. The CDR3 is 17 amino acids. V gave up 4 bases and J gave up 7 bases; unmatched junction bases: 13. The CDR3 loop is CASSYRRTGDRGGELFF. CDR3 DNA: TGTGCCAGCAGCTACCGAAGGACAGGGGATCGCGGCGGGGAGCTGTTTTTT.

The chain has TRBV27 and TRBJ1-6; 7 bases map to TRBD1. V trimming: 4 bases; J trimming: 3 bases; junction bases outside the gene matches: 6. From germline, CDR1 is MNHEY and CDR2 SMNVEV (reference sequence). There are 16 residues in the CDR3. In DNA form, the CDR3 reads TGTGCCAGCAGTTCCAACCGGGACAGCTATAATTCACCCCTCCACTTT. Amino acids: CASSSNRDSYNSPLHF.

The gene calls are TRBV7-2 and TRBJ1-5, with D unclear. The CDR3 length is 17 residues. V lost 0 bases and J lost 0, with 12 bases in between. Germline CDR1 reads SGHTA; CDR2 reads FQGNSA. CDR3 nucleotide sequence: TGTGCCAGCAGCTTAGCACCCCGCAGGTATAGCAATCAGCCCCAGCATTTT. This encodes CASSLAPRRYSNQPQHF. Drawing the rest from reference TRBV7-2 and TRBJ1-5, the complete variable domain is GAGVSQSPSNKVTEKGKDVELRCDPISGHTALYWYRQSLGQGLEFLIYFQGNSAPDKSGLPSDRFSAERTGGSVSTLTIQRTQQEDSAVYLCASSLAPRRYSNQPQHFGDGTRLSIL.

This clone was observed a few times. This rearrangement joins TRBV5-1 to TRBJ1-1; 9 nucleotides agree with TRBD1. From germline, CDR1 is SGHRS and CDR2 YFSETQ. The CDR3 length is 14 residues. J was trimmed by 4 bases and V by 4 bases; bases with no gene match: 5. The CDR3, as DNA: TGCGCCAGCAGCGGAGGGACAGGGAGCACTGAAGCTTTCTTT. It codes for CASSGGTGSTEAFF.

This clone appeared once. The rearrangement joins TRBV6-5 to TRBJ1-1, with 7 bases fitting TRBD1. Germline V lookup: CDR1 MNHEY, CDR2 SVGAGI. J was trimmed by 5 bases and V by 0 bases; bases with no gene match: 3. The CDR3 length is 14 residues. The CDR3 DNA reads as TGTGCCAGCAGTTACTCGGACAGGAGGACTGAAGCTTTCTTT. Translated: CASSYSDRRTEAFF.

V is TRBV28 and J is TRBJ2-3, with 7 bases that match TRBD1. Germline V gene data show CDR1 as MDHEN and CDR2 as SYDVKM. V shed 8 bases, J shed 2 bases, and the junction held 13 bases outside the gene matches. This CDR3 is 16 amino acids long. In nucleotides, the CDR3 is TGTGCCAGCCTCAACTCGGACAGGAGGAACACAGATACGCAGTATTTT. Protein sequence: CASLNSDRRNTDTQYF.

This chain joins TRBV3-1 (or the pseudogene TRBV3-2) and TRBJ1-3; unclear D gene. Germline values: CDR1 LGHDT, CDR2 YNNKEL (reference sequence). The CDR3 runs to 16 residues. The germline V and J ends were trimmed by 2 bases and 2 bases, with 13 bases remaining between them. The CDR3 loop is CASSQFSGIAGNTIYF. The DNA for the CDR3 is TGTGCCAGCAGCCAATTTTCGGGGATAGCTGGAAACACCATATATTTT.